The 31 T cell receptor beta chains presented below share a single source sample, sequenced in a study of cytomegalovirus exposure and HLA in healthy donors (dated by TCRdb to about 2017). Libraries came from the immunoSEQ multiplex PCR assay. For the multiplex PCR, a mixture combining 60 forward primers for TCR Vbeta segments and 13 reverse primers for TCR Jbeta segments was used. Held by TCRdb, this immuneACCESS table contains in-frame sequences only and omits some clones. Under half of the omission traces to an unresolved V gene where checked; the cause of the rest is unknown. A total of under 150,000 clones appear in this sample, approximately 80% of them only once. The ten top clones hold 2% to 3% of the sample. The sample was PBMCs. The source of these receptors is a man aged 50-60 years in good health and CMV-seronegative.

V usage is TRBV14 and J usage is TRBJ1-1, with D possibly being TRBD1 (5 bases). This CDR3 region has 13 residues. CDR1 SGHDN and CDR2 FVKESK come from the germline V gene. Trimming left V 1 base short and J 3 bases short, with 6 bases between. CDR3 nucleotides: TGTGCCAGCAGCCAAGGACAGTACACTGAAGCTTTCTTT. This codes for CASSQGQYTEAFF.

V and J are TRBV9 and TRBJ2-7, with D possibly TRBD1 on 6 matching bases. The V gene's germline CDR1 is SGDLS and CDR2 YYNGEE. V shed 4 bases and J shed 6 bases, with 14 bases lying between them. The CDR3 totals 13 residues. The DNA of the CDR3 is TGTGCCAGCAGCTCAGGGGTTATTGGCGAGCAGTACTTC. Its translation is CASSSGVIGEQYF.

V is TRBV29-1 and J is TRBJ2-1; TRBD2 matches at 8 bases. J lost 4 bases, V lost 7 bases, and 6 bases had no gene match. Germline CDR1 SQVTM, CDR2 ANQGSEA. The CDR3 has 13 amino acids. For the CDR3, the DNA is TGCAGCGCGGGAACTAGCGGATACAATGAGCAGTTCTTC. Encoded protein: CSAGTSGYNEQFF.

This clone was recorded only once. V is TRBV5-6 and J is TRBJ2-5; perhaps TRBD1 as D (5 bases). The V end was cut by 3 bases, the J end by 3 bases, with 12 bases between. The CDR3 has 14 amino acids. CDR1 and CDR2 from the germline V gene are SGHDT and YYEEEE. The CDR3 protein is CASSSRRREETQYF. The CDR3 DNA reads as TGTGCCAGCAGCTCGAGGCGCAGGGAAGAGACCCAGTACTTC.

V and J are TRBV7-9 and TRBJ2-7; the match to TRBD2 covers 8 bases. V lost 3 bases, J lost 6 bases, and 10 bases stayed unmatched. This CDR3 is built from 15 residues. Germline loops: CDR1 SEHNR, CDR2 FQNEAQ (reference sequence). The CDR3 DNA reads TGTGCCAGCAGCTTTCCCACGGGACTAGTAGCCGAGCAGTACTTC. Encoded protein: CASSFPTGLVAEQYF.

This clone was seen a few times. This sequence joins TRBV19 and TRBJ1-2; 7 bases match TRBD1. Trimming at V came to 8 bases and at J to 2 bases, leaving 5 bases not matched to a gene. The CDR3 runs to 13 residues. Germline loops: CDR1 LNHDA, CDR2 SQIVND (reference sequence). The CDR3 bases are TGTGCCAGTGCCTTGACAGGGAACTATGGCTACACCTTC. Amino acids: CASALTGNYGYTF.

J is TRBJ2-3 and V is TRBV15, with D unclear. V dropped 1 base and J dropped 2 bases, with 7 bases sitting between them. The germline V gene has CDR1 LNHNV and CDR2 YYDKDF (reference sequence). The CDR3 has 14 amino acids. Here the CDR3 reads CATSRAGNTDTQYF. Here the CDR3 DNA reads TGTGCCACCAGCAGAGCTGGCAACACAGATACGCAGTATTTT.

This sequence joins TRBV5-1 and TRBJ2-7; TRBD2 aligns across 15 bases. With V trimmed by 0 bases and J by 0 bases, 4 bases remained unmatched. In germline, CDR1 is SGHRS, CDR2 YFSETQ. The CDR3 has 18 residues. CDR3 in DNA: TGCGCCAGCAGCTTGGCCGGGACTAGCGGGGGGTTCTCCTACGAGCAGTACTTC. This gives the protein CASSLAGTSGGFSYEQYF. The variable domain in full, with the rest retrieved from reference TRBV5-1 and TRBJ2-7, is KAGVTQTPRYLIKTRGQQVTLSCSPISGHRSVSWYQQTPGQGLQFLFEYFSETQRNKGNFPGRFSGRQFSNSRSEMNVSTLELGDSALYLCASSLAGTSGGFSYEQYFGPGTRLTVT.

J is TRBJ1-1 and V is TRBV5-1, with D uncertain. From germline, CDR1 is SGHRS and CDR2 YFSETQ. The CDR3 has 15 residues. V was cut by 0 bases and J by 1 base, with 10 bases left in between. The CDR3 region is CASSLAQTKNTEAFF. DNA of the CDR3: TGCGCCAGCAGCTTGGCACAGACCAAGAACACTGAAGCTTTCTTT. Full variable domain (rest looked up from reference TRBV5-1 and TRBJ1-1): KAGVTQTPRYLIKTRGQQVTLSCSPISGHRSVSWYQQTPGQGLQFLFEYFSETQRNKGNFPGRFSGRQFSNSRSEMNVSTLELGDSALYLCASSLAQTKNTEAFFGQGTRLTVV.

The gene calls are TRBV5-4 and TRBJ1-2; 8 nucleotides match TRBD1. The germline CDR1 and CDR2 sequences are SGHNT and YYREEE (reference sequence). Losses at the gene ends were 5 bases for V and 3 bases for J; bases not matched to a gene: 9. CDR3 length: 15 amino acids. For the CDR3, the DNA is TGTGCCAGCAGTGAGGGCAGGGGGCGCGACTATGGCTACACCTTC. It translates to CASSEGRGRDYGYTF.

The chain combines TRBV5-1 with TRBJ2-3; 13 bases are shared with TRBD2. After removal of 2 bases from V and 3 bases from J, the junction contained 12 bases not matched to a gene. The V gene's germline CDR1 is SGHRS and CDR2 YFSETQ. This CDR3 comprises 19 residues. This chain's CDR3 is CASSLNPGLAGKGTDTQYF. CDR3 bases: TGCGCCAGCAGCTTAAATCCGGGACTAGCGGGAAAGGGGACAGATACGCAGTATTTT.

The rearrangement links TRBV30 to TRBJ1-5, with D tentatively TRBD1 (5 bases). The CDR3 is 14 amino acids. The germline V and J ends were trimmed by 0 bases and 3 bases, with 9 bases remaining between them. Germline V gene lookup returns CDR1 GTSNPN and CDR2 SVGIG (reference sequence). CDR3 sequence: CAWSVGRDNQPQHF. The CDR3 nucleotides are TGTGCCTGGAGTGTGGGCAGGGACAATCAGCCCCAGCATTTT.

The chain combines TRBV30 with TRBJ1-5; unclear D gene. The germline V gene encodes CDR1 GTSNPN and CDR2 SVGIG (reference sequence). V was clipped by 5 bases and J by 7 bases, with 9 bases between them. This CDR3 spans 11 amino acids. In DNA, the CDR3 is TGTGCCTGGGGCAATCAACAGCCCCAGCATTTT. This encodes CAWGNQQPQHF.

The V and J genes are TRBV7-9 and TRBJ2-1; possibly TRBD1 for D (5 bases). Germline CDR1 and CDR2: SEHNR and FQNEAQ (reference sequence). The V and J ends lost 5 bases and 4 bases respectively, with 9 bases between them. This CDR3 contains 13 residues. CDR3 in DNA: TGTGCCAGCAGCGTGACAGCGTACAATGAGCAGTTCTTC. Its translation: CASSVTAYNEQFF. The full variable domain, its missing parts supplied by reference TRBV7-9 and TRBJ2-1, is DTGVSQNPRHKITKRGQNVTFRCDPISEHNRLYWYRQTLGQGPEFLTYFQNEAQLEKSRLLSDRFSAERPKGSFSTLEIQRTEQGDSAMYLCASSVTAYNEQFFGPGTRLTVL.

The V and J genes are TRBV5-4 and TRBJ1-2, with D possibly being TRBD1 (6 bases). This CDR3 comprises 14 residues. With 4 bases removed from V and 8 bases from J, the gap between germline ends came to 18 bases. In germline, CDR1 is SGHNT, CDR2 YYREEE (reference sequence). CDR3 DNA: TGTGCCAGCAGCCGGTCACAGGGAGATCGAGGCTACACCTTC. It translates to CASSRSQGDRGYTF.

V and J are TRBV29-1 and TRBJ2-1; D not resolved. CDR1 SQVTM and CDR2 ANQGSEA come from the germline V gene. The germline V and J ends were trimmed by 5 bases and 4 bases, with 3 bases remaining between them. This CDR3 is built from 10 residues. In nucleotides, the CDR3 is TGCAGCGTTCGTTACAATGAGCAGTTCTTC. Translating it yields CSVRYNEQFF.

The CDR3 spells CASSLPGAKVMREKLFF. In DNA, the CDR3 is TGTGCCAGCAGTTTACCAGGGGCAAAGGTTATGCGTGAAAAACTGTTTTTT. The J gene is TRBJ1-4, the V gene TRBV28; possible D gene TRBD1, 6 bases. The CDR3 runs 17 residues. Trimming cost V 2 bases and J 7 bases, with 20 bases left between them. Per germline, CDR1 MDHEN and CDR2 SYDVKM.

Note on this clone: Other DNA sequences from this sample encode an identical CDR3 as well. This rearrangement joins TRBV18 to TRBJ1-1; the D gene is possibly TRBD1 (5 bases). The length of the CDR3 is 14 residues. V lost 3 bases and J 1 base, leaving 9 bases between the germline ends. Germline V CDR1 and CDR2: KGHSH, LQKENI. CDR3 DNA sequence: TGTGCCAGCTCACCTGGGCAGGGGAACACTGAAGCTTTCTTT. Amino acids: CASSPGQGNTEAFF.

In its sample, this clone was seen once. This CDR3 is CAWNLPGQVKREQYF. In nucleotides, the CDR3 is TGTGCCTGGAACCTACCGGGACAGGTTAAAAGAGAGCAGTACTTC. This chain connects TRBV30 to TRBJ2-7; TRBD1 agrees at 8 bases. Germline V lookup: CDR1 GTSNPN, CDR2 SVGIG (reference sequence). V shed 4 bases, J shed 7 bases, and the junction held 15 bases outside the gene matches. This CDR3 is 15 amino acids long.

In its sample, this clone was seen a few times. V gene TRBV29-1 combines with J gene TRBJ2-1; 10 nucleotides line up with TRBD1. There are 12 residues in the CDR3. The V gene end was trimmed by 3 bases and the J gene end by 15 bases; junction bases not matched to a gene: 8. Germline CDR1 reads SQVTM; CDR2 reads ANQGSEA. The CDR3, as DNA: TGCAGCGTTGACCGACAGGGGGCTCCTCTGTTCTTC. Protein sequence: CSVDRQGAPLFF.

The chain links TRBV28 to TRBJ1-3; D is undetermined. The germline V and J ends were trimmed by 6 bases and 4 bases, with 19 bases remaining between them. Germline loops: CDR1 MDHEN, CDR2 SYDVKM. CDR3 size: 16 residues. The DNA of the CDR3 is TGTGCCAGCAGATTCGAGACTGTCCCCGCCGGAAACACCATATATTTT. This sequence encodes CASRFETVPAGNTIYF.

The gene calls are TRBV30 and TRBJ2-1; D unclear. Germline V gene data show CDR1 as GTSNPN and CDR2 as SVGIG (reference sequence). The CDR3 totals 11 residues. V was clipped by 2 bases and J by 8 bases, with 7 bases between them. The CDR3 loop is CAWSRGYEQFF. DNA for the CDR3: TGTGCCTGGAGTCGTGGCTATGAGCAGTTCTTC. Full variable domain (missing parts from reference TRBV30 and TRBJ2-1): SQTIHQWPATLVQPVGSPLSLECTVEGTSNPNLYWYRQAAGRGLQLLFYSVGIGQISSEVPQNLSASRPQDRQFILSSKKLLLSDSGFYLCAWSRGYEQFFGPGTRLTVL.

The gene calls are TRBV6-1 and TRBJ1-1; maybe TRBD1 (5 bases). Germline CDR1 reads MNHNS; CDR2 reads SASEGT. The germline V and J ends were trimmed by 1 base and 2 bases, with 11 bases remaining between them. CDR3 length equals 15 residues. The CDR3 here is CASSEVRTPNTEAFF. The CDR3 DNA sequence: TGTGCCAGCAGTGAAGTACGGACACCTAACACTGAAGCTTTCTTT.

The genes are TRBV29-1 and TRBJ1-2; 9 bases align to TRBD1. The V segment lost 6 bases and the J segment 0 bases; nucleotides outside the gene matches: 8. The CDR3 extends over 15 amino acids. Looked up from germline, CDR1 is SQVTM and CDR2 is ANQGSEA. CDR3 in amino acids: CSVRDRAFSNYGYTF. The CDR3 DNA reads TGCAGCGTACGGGACAGGGCATTCTCTAACTATGGCTACACCTTC. The whole variable domain, remainder taken from reference TRBV29-1 and TRBJ1-2, is SAVISQKPSRDICQRGTSLTIQCQVDSQVTMMFWYRQQPGQSLTLIATANQGSEATYESGFVIDKFPISRPNLTFSTLTVSNMSPEDSSIYLCSVRDRAFSNYGYTFGSGTRLTVV.

The CDR3 bases are TGTGCCAGCAGTTTGGGACAGGGGTCCACTGAAGCTTTCTTT. It is translated as CASSLGQGSTEAFF. V and J are TRBV2 and TRBJ1-1, with 10 bases that match TRBD1. V trimming: 5 bases; J trimming: 4 bases; junction bases outside the gene matches: 4. Germline values: CDR1 SNHLY, CDR2 FYNNEI. CDR3 length: 14 amino acids.

J is TRBJ1-3 and V is TRBV7-6, with a tentative D call TRBD1 (5 bases). V shed 2 bases and J shed 5 bases, with 19 bases lying between them. Germline V CDR1 and CDR2: SGHVS, FNYEAQ. The CDR3 spans 17 residues. The CDR3 is CASSLSPDRTLRNTIYF. The CDR3 DNA sequence: TGTGCCAGCAGCTTAAGCCCCGACAGAACCCTTAGAAACACCATATATTTT.

The chain has TRBV2 and TRBJ2-6; weak D call: TRBD1 (7 bases). Trimming cost V 2 bases and J 1 base, with 15 bases left between them. There are 18 residues in the CDR3. The germline CDR1 and CDR2 sequences are SNHLY and FYNNEI. The CDR3 sequence is CASSERKAGGSGANVLTF. The CDR3 bases are TGTGCCAGCAGTGAAAGAAAGGCAGGGGGGTCTGGGGCCAACGTCCTGACTTTC.

This chain links TRBV5-1 with TRBJ1-5, with 9 bases that match TRBD1. V lost 2 bases and J lost 5; bases outside the gene matches: 11. From germline, CDR1 is SGHRS and CDR2 YFSETQ. The length of the CDR3 is 17 residues. The CDR3 loop reads CASSLRTGVLPDQPQHF. The CDR3 DNA sequence: TGCGCCAGCAGCTTACGGACAGGGGTTCTTCCGGATCAGCCCCAGCATTTT.

J is TRBJ1-2 and V is TRBV11-1; TRBD1 agrees at 7 bases. Trimming removed 1 base from V and 2 bases from J; junction bases left unmatched: 4. CDR1 and CDR2 (germline): SGHAT, FQDESV (reference sequence). The CDR3 is 15 amino acids. The CDR3, as DNA: TGTGCCAGCAGCTTAGGGAGGGACAGCAACTATGGCTACACCTTC. Translation: CASSLGRDSNYGYTF.

The rearrangement joins TRBV6-5 to TRBJ1-2, with TRBD1 matching over 7 bases. Trimming took 5 bases from V and 0 from J; bases not matched to a gene: 6. CDR1 is MNHEY, CDR2 SVGAGI, per germline. There are 15 residues in the CDR3. The CDR3 nucleotides are TGTGCCAGCAGTAGCCCGGGACAGACTAACTATGGCTACACCTTC. Translation gives CASSSPGQTNYGYTF.

The chain combines TRBV5-6 with TRBJ1-5, with 7 bases matching TRBD1. This CDR3 has 15 residues. Germline CDR1 SGHDT, CDR2 YYEEEE. The ends lost 2 bases at V and 3 bases at J; junction bases unmatched: 5. The CDR3 is CASSLKGQFNQPQHF. The DNA of the CDR3 is TGTGCCAGCAGCTTAAAGGGACAGTTCAATCAGCCCCAGCATTTT.